This is a list of T cell receptor beta chains from one sample in a study of cytomegalovirus exposure and HLA in healthy donors. The data were produced by immunoSEQ multiplex PCR, yet TCRdb's version contains in-frame clones alone and is incomplete. The sample has about 190,000 clones; over 70% are singletons. The material sequenced was PBMCs. The receptors were gathered from a woman aged 25 to 45 in good health and CMV-seronegative. Both conserved end residues are trimmed from each CDR3. The order of the fields is V gene, D gene, CDR3 protein. D genes are given only for firm matches.

V gene: TRBV29-1
D gene: TRBD1
CDR3 protein: SVVAGGMYTQY

V gene: TRBV27
D gene: -
CDR3 protein: ASSFVVGEKLF

V gene: TRBV7-2
D gene: TRBD1
CDR3 protein: ASSFEGAAKNSQY

V gene: TRBV6-5
D gene: TRBD2
CDR3 protein: ASSPGLAGVKY

V gene: TRBV28
D gene: -
CDR3 protein: ASRLWSGGNQPQH

V gene: TRBV28
D gene: TRBD1
CDR3 protein: ASSPIGQGASGNTIY

V gene: TRBV10-3
D gene: -
CDR3 protein: AISTVVAAGATYEQY

V gene: TRBV28
D gene: -
CDR3 protein: ASSFRPRGYGYT

V gene: TRBV13
D gene: TRBD2
CDR3 protein: ASSPRRVGRETQY

V gene: TRBV28
D gene: TRBD1
CDR3 protein: ASTGQGSYNEQF

V gene: TRBV4-3
D gene: TRBD1
CDR3 protein: ASSQGQGAYEQY

V gene: TRBV19
D gene: -
CDR3 protein: ASSREIGQSDQPQH

V gene: TRBV19
D gene: TRBD2
CDR3 protein: ASSIESESAGAYNEQF

V gene: TRBV21-1
D gene: -
CDR3 protein: ASSERGPFYEQY

V gene: TRBV6-5
D gene: -
CDR3 protein: ASSYSRFGNVYGYT

V gene: TRBV5-8
D gene: TRBD2
CDR3 protein: ASSLRGLGSDTQY

V gene: TRBV27
D gene: -
CDR3 protein: ASSLKPYRVGEQF

V gene: TRBV11-2
D gene: TRBD1
CDR3 protein: ASSQQGAGTDTQY

V gene: TRBV6-5
D gene: -
CDR3 protein: ASSYDSSYNEQF

V gene: TRBV19
D gene: TRBD1
CDR3 protein: ASSYTGQGNYGYT

V gene: TRBV7-2
D gene: -
CDR3 protein: ASSSFQVSYEQY

V gene: TRBV2
D gene: TRBD1
CDR3 protein: ASSDNRGLETQY

V gene: TRBV27
D gene: TRBD2
CDR3 protein: ASSPSGSMDEQF

V gene: TRBV7-9
D gene: TRBD1
CDR3 protein: SSSRQGEAF

V gene: TRBV7-3
D gene: TRBD2
CDR3 protein: ASSSGRAEEQF

V gene: TRBV7-3
D gene: -
CDR3 protein: ASSLSGNNEQF

V gene: TRBV5-6
D gene: TRBD1
CDR3 protein: ASSLGTGGLVGEKLF

V gene: TRBV19
D gene: TRBD1
CDR3 protein: ASSIPGQGGVVYGYT

V gene: TRBV29-1
D gene: -
CDR3 protein: SVAGTDQPQH

V gene: TRBV6-6
D gene: TRBD1
CDR3 protein: ASSRDRESSPLH

V gene: TRBV6-5
D gene: TRBD1
CDR3 protein: ASSYSRGQGEAF

V gene: TRBV9
D gene: -
CDR3 protein: ASSVGERQATNEKLF

V gene: TRBV5-4
D gene: -
CDR3 protein: ASSLKPPNEKLF

V gene: TRBV5-8
D gene: TRBD1
CDR3 protein: ASSRDRGLQLSGNTIY

V gene: TRBV19
D gene: TRBD1
CDR3 protein: ASSTWTGNYGYT

V gene: TRBV2
D gene: -
CDR3 protein: ASSIITYNEQF

V gene: TRBV19
D gene: -
CDR3 protein: ASSSAGFSSGANVLT

V gene: TRBV11-2
D gene: -
CDR3 protein: ASSLENRVNTEAF

V gene: TRBV4-3
D gene: TRBD1
CDR3 protein: ASSQEPLTGGHYGYT

V gene: TRBV28
D gene: -
CDR3 protein: ASSLWGRPTEAF

V gene: TRBV6-5
D gene: TRBD1
CDR3 protein: ASSLDRGSDTQY

V gene: TRBV19
D gene: -
CDR3 protein: ASSISLVREQF

V gene: TRBV6-5
D gene: -
CDR3 protein: ASSVAAEQY

V gene: TRBV7-2
D gene: -
CDR3 protein: ASSLSAGNEETQY

V gene: TRBV7-9
D gene: -
CDR3 protein: ASSLRGKLAKNIQY

V gene: TRBV28
D gene: TRBD1
CDR3 protein: ASSKNRGSYSGANGLT

V gene: TRBV4-2
D gene: -
CDR3 protein: ASSLTGMVDNEQF

V gene: TRBV11-2
D gene: TRBD1
CDR3 protein: ASSLVRGQGAIGELF

V gene: TRBV9
D gene: TRBD1
CDR3 protein: ASSTGQGNEQY

V gene: TRBV7-9
D gene: TRBD1
CDR3 protein: SSSRDRSQETQY